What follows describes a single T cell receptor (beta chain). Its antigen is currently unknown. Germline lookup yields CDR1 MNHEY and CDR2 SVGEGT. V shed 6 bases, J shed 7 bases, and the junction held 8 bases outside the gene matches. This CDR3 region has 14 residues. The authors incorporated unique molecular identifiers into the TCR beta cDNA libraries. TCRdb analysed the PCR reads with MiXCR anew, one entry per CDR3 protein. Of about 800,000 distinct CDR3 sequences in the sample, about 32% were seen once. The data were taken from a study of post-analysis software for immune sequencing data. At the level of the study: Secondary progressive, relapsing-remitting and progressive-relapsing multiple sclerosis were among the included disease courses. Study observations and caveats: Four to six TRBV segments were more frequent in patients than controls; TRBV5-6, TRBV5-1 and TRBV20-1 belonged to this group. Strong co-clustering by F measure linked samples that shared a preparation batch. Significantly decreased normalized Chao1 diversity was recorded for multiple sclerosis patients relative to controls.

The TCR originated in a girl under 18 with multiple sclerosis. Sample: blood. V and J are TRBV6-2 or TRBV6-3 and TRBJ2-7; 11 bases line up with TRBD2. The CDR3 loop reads CASSITSGRREQYF. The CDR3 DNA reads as TGTGCCAGCAGCATCACTAGCGGGAGAAGGGAGCAGTACTTC.